This TCR beta chain is drawn from a study of CXCR3-negative and CXCR3-positive naive CD8 T cells. At the level of the study: Cumulative TRB read yield was approximately 135 million, averaging about 1.5 +/- 0.3 million per library. Study-level results: Comparably high diversity was seen in both naive subsets, and much lower diversity in memory CD8+ cells. Hydrophobicity was higher for TRB CDR3s found in CXCR3-positive naive cells than in CXCR3-negative naive cells. Naive CXCR3-negative cells resembled naive CXCR3-positive cells in TRBV-TRBJ usage; memory cells differed.

Worth noting for this clonotype: Its matching antigen is unknown.

UMI-labeled 5' RACE yielded the TRB cDNA libraries. TCRdb reanalyzed the 5' RACE reads, giving one entry per CDR3 protein sequence and no DNA. The sample's table shows several thousand distinct CDR3 sequences. CDR1 and CDR2 (germline): SEHNR, FQNEAQ (reference sequence). The CDR3 is 12 amino acids. Sequenced input: naive CXCR3+ CD8+ T cells from blood. Subset in this sample: CD45RO-CCR7+CD27+CD95- naive CD8+ T cells expressing CXCR3 (TNR3+). The chain employs TRBV7-9 and TRBJ1-1. This TCR derives from a human donor in good health. Some clones in this sample may be carry-over from other donors' samples. This CDR3 is CASSRGGTEAFF. Complete variable domain (other parts from reference TRBV7-9 and TRBJ1-1): DTGVSQNPRHKITKRGQNVTFRCDPISEHNRLYWYRQTLGQGPEFLTYFQNEAQLEKSRLLSDRFSAERPKGSFSTLEIQRTEQGDSAMYLCASSRGGTEAFFGQGTRLTVV.